A selection of T cell receptor beta chains follows, all from one sample in a study of blood T cell repertoires in COVID-19. Profiled with immunoSEQ multiplex PCR; TCRdb holds only in-frame clones, not every one. In the table there are about 140,000 clones, 85% of which are singletons. The sample was peripheral blood. The source of these receptors is a man between 45 and 60 years old with acute or convalescent COVID-19. Both conserved end residues are part of each CDR3. A D gene is named only where the DNA matches it firmly. Rows give clone size only sometimes, using once, few, many, or a class for an expanded clone.

j_call,v_call,d_call,clone_size,cdr3_aa,cdr3_nt
TRBJ1-2,TRBV9,.,.,CASSVLGTTGLEGYTF,TGTGCCAGCAGCGTCCTTGGTACTACAGGGTTAGAGGGCTACACCTTC
TRBJ1-4,TRBV11-2,TRBD1,.,CASSLATGGGSSNEKLFF,TGTGCCAGCAGCTTAGCTACAGGGGGAGGGTCGTCTAATGAAAAACTGTTTTTT
TRBJ1-4,TRBV11-2,.,.,CASSLVRSNEKLFF,TGTGCCAGCAGCTTAGTTCGGTCTAATGAAAAACTGTTTTTT
TRBJ1-5,TRBV27,.,.,CASSPQGYSNQPQHF,TGTGCCAGCAGTCCTCAGGGTTATAGCAATCAGCCCCAGCATTTT
TRBJ1-2,TRBV4-1,TRBD1,.,CASSQVLRTGDYGYTF,TGCGCCAGCAGCCAAGTACTCCGGACAGGTGACTATGGCTACACCTTC
TRBJ1-1,TRBV28,.,.,CASSSPAISYRVLTEAFF,TGTGCCAGCAGTTCCCCAGCTATATCATACAGGGTCCTCACTGAAGCTTTCTTT
TRBJ1-2,TRBV18,TRBD1,.,CASSPPGQGFHYGYTF,TGTGCCAGCTCACCACCGGGACAGGGGTTTCACTATGGCTACACCTTC
TRBJ2-1,TRBV24-1,.,.,CATSEEGVKRFF,TGTGCCACCAGTGAGGAGGGCGTTAAACGGTTCTTC
TRBJ2-3,TRBV9,TRBD2,.,CASSPYLRGELDTQYF,TGTGCCAGCAGCCCTTATCTGCGGGGGGAGCTAGATACGCAGTATTTT
TRBJ2-1,TRBV28,TRBD2,.,CASSSLRTWTSGSGSYNEQFF,TGTGCCAGCAGTTCTCTACGTACCTGGACTAGCGGGAGTGGTTCCTACAATGAGCAGTTCTTC
TRBJ2-1,TRBV7-9,TRBD1,.,CASSPWTGGNEQFF,TGTGCCAGCAGCCCCTGGACAGGGGGCAATGAGCAGTTCTTC
TRBJ1-4,TRBV28,TRBD1,.,CASSLRQGVGEKLFF,TGTGCCAGCAGTTTAAGGCAGGGGGTGGGTGAAAAACTGTTTTTT
TRBJ1-3,TRBV9,.,.,CASSVYGGGIDTIYF,TGTGCCAGCAGCGTATATGGGGGAGGAATTGACACCATATATTTT
TRBJ2-3,TRBV27,TRBD2,.,CASSWTSGGPRTQYF,TGTGCCAGCAGTTGGACTAGCGGGGGACCAAGGACGCAGTATTTT
TRBJ2-5,TRBV7-9,.,few,CASSLARVAWETQYF,TGTGCCAGCAGCTTAGCCAGGGTGGCATGGGAGACCCAGTACTTC
TRBJ2-5,TRBV7-2,.,.,CASQRQVFFEETQYF,TGTGCCAGCCAGCGACAGGTTTTTTTCGAAGAGACCCAGTACTTC
TRBJ1-5,TRBV6-6,.,many,CASSYRNQPQHF,TGTGCCAGCAGTTACCGTAATCAGCCCCAGCATTTT
TRBJ2-2,TRBV5-4,.,.,CASSLEVPGYTGELFF,TGTGCCAGCAGCTTGGAAGTCCCGGGGTACACCGGGGAGCTGTTTTTT
TRBJ1-2,TRBV2,.,.,CASSMEPPGGYTF,TGTGCCAGCAGTATGGAACCCCCAGGTGGCTACACCTTC
TRBJ2-2,TRBV4-1,.,.,CASTGDTNTGELFF,TGCGCCAGCACGGGGGATACTAACACCGGGGAGCTGTTTTTT
TRBJ2-7,TRBV30,TRBD1,few,CAWSRTGGEQYF,TGTGCCTGGAGTAGGACAGGGGGCGAGCAGTACTTC
TRBJ1-1,TRBV30,.,.,CAWSDTANTEAFF,TGTGCCTGGAGTGATACAGCGAACACTGAAGCTTTCTTT
TRBJ2-3,TRBV4-2,TRBD2,.,CASSQELAGELDTQYF,TGTGCCAGCAGCCAGGAACTAGCGGGAGAACTGGATACGCAGTATTTT
TRBJ2-7,TRBV27,.,.,CASSLGPFYEQYF,TGTGCCAGCAGTTTAGGGCCCTTCTACGAGCAGTACTTC
TRBJ2-5,TRBV5-1,.,.,CASSLALAVAGETQYF,TGCGCCAGCAGCTTGGCCTTGGCAGTGGCGGGGGAGACCCAGTACTTC
TRBJ2-1,TRBV19,TRBD2,.,CASSISVAGSYNEQFF,TGTGCCAGTAGTATTTCGGTAGCGGGCTCCTACAATGAGCAGTTCTTC
TRBJ1-1,TRBV19,.,.,CARSEEGNTEAFF,TGTGCCAGATCAGAGGAGGGGAACACTGAAGCTTTCTTT
TRBJ1-1,TRBV6-5,.,.,CASNNLARMNTEAFF,TGTGCCAGCAACAACTTAGCTAGGATGAACACTGAAGCTTTCTTT
TRBJ1-5,TRBV6-2/TRBV6-3,.,.,CASSYVAGLGQPQHF,TGTGCCAGCAGTTACGTGGCAGGGCTCGGTCAGCCCCAGCATTTT